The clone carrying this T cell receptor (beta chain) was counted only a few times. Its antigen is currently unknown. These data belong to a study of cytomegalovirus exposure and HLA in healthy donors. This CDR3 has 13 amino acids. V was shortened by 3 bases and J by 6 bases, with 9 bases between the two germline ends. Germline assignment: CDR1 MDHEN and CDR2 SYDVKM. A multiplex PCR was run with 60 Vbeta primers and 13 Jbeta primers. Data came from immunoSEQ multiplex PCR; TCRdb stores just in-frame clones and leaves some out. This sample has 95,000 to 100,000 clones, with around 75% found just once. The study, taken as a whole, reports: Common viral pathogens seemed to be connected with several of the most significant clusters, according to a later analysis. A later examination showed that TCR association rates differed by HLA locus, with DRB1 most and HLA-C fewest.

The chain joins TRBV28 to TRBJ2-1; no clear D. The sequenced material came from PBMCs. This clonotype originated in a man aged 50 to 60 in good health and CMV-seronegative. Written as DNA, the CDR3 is TGTGCCAGCAGTTTGCAGGTCCCCAATGAGCAGTTCTTC. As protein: CASSLQVPNEQFF.